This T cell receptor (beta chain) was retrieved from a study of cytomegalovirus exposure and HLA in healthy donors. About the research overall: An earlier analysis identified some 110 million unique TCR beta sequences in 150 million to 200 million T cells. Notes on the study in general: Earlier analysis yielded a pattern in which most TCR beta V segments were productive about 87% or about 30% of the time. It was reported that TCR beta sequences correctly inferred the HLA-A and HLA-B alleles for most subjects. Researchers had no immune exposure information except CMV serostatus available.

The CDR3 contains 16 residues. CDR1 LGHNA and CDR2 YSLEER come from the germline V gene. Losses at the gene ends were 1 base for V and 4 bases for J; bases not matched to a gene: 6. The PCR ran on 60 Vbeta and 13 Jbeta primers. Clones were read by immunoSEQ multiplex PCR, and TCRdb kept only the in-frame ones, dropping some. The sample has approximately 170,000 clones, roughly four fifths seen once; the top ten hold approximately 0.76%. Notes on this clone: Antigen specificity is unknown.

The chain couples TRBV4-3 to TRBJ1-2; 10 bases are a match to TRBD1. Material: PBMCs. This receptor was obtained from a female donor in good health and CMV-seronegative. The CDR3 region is CASSQVGTGDGYGYTF. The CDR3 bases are TGCGCCAGCAGCCAAGTAGGGACAGGGGATGGCTATGGCTACACCTTC.